This T cell receptor (beta chain) was found in a study of T-cell reconstitution after alpha-beta-depleted transplantation in children. CDR3 length: 16 amino acids. CDR1 and CDR2 (germline): SGHRS, YFSETQ. The V segment lost 2 bases and the J segment 5 bases; nucleotides outside the gene matches: 12. This clonotype was recorded at least ten times. This sample's TCRbeta library carried unique molecular identifier barcodes. TCRdb called the PCR reads again in MiXCR, with one record for every CDR3 protein. The repertoire holds around 800,000 distinct CDR3 sequences, with 16% as singletons. Sequencing used PBMCs, mostly from graft donor cells, obtained 360 days after TCRalphabeta/CD19-depleted stem cell transplant. This receptor was identified in a male patient between 5 and 17 years old who had a stem cell transplant for acute lymphoblastic leukemia, so the T cells may come from the graft donor. The chain uses TRBV5-1 and TRBJ2-5; TRBD1 aligns across 7 bases. As DNA, the CDR3 is TGCGCCAGCAGCTTTGGGGATGACAGGGATCCGGAGACCCAGTACTTC. The encoded protein is CASSFGDDRDPETQYF.